Reported below is one TCR beta chain. Only in-frame clones appear in the TCRdb table, and some are missing; sequencing was by immunoSEQ multiplex PCR. The profile shows 250,000 or so clones, 80% to 85% of them singletons. The record originates from a study of blood T cell repertoires in COVID-19. Study as a whole: The United States, Italy and Spain provided the acute and convalescent COVID-19 samples. Sources were T cells, B-cell-depleted T cells, or PBMCs; the material itself was cDNA or gDNA.

Residents of about two dozen US areas, aged roughly 18 to 89 years, made up the participants. Cohort allocation depended upon clinical history that participants reported. Sequencing was performed on PBMCs or T cells enriched from blood (not recorded which). This clonotype originated in a man aged 45 to 65 who had recovered from COVID-19.

CDR3: CASTVGQSTTGELFF. The DNA for the CDR3 is TGCGCCAGCACCGTTGGACAGTCTACCACCGGGGAGCTGTTTTTT. The chain couples TRBV5-1 to TRBJ2-2, with a weak D call TRBD1 (6 bases). The ends were cut back, 6 bases at V and 4 bases at J, with 16 bases in the middle. Per germline, CDR1 SGHRS and CDR2 YFSETQ. The CDR3 totals 15 residues.